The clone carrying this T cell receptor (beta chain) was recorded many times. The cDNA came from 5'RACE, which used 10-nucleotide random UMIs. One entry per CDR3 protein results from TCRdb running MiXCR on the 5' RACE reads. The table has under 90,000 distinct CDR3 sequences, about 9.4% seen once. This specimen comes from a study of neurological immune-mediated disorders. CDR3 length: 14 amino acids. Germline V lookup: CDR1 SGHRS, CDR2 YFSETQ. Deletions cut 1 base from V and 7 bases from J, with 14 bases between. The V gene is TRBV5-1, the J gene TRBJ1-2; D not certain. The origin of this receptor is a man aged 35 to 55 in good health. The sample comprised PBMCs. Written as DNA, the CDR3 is TGCGCCAGCAGCTTGTCCGGACCATCCTTTGGCTACACCTTC. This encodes CASSLSGPSFGYTF.